The entry below describes one T cell receptor beta chain. Its antigen is currently unknown. This specimen belongs to a study of T cell responses to AZD1222 COVID-19 vaccine. Whole-study findings and limits: Repertoires were obtained only post-peak T cell response.

Repertoires were generated with immunoSEQ multiplex PCR, while TCRdb's copy carries only in-frame clones and drops some. Of around 270,000 clones detected, 94% appear once; the ten largest clones hold 0.5% to 0.65%. Deletions cut 3 bases from V and 8 bases from J, with 14 bases between. CDR1 is SGHRS, CDR2 YFSETQ, per germline. The CDR3 has 14 residues. The clonotype originates from an adult who received the AZD1222 COVID-19 vaccine. The material sequenced was peripheral blood, taken 28 days after the second AZD1222 dose. J is TRBJ1-4 and V is TRBV5-1; D is undetermined. The CDR3 region has the DNA TGCGCCAGCAGCTATGCCGGGGATGGCGAAAAACTGTTTTTT. This translates into CASSYAGDGEKLFF.